The present T cell receptor (beta chain) was sequenced within a study of blood T cell repertoires in COVID-19. The overall study: Specimens from acute and convalescent COVID-19 originated in the United States, Italy and Spain.

Looked up from germline, CDR1 is LNHDA and CDR2 is SQIVND (reference sequence). The CDR3 is 16 residues long. Losses at the gene ends were 4 bases for V and 1 base for J; bases not matched to a gene: 8. Assay used: immunoSEQ multiplex PCR; TCRdb lists only in-frame clones, some missing. The data contain 90,000 or so clones, about 86% of them seen just once; the ten biggest clones take up less than 9.5%. The specimen was peripheral blood. This receptor was taken from a man between 60 and 75 years old with acute or convalescent COVID-19. The rearrangement links TRBV19 to TRBJ1-1; 8 nucleotides line up with TRBD1. Written as DNA, the CDR3 is TGTGCCAGTAGTACCTGGCCGGGGACAGGGAACACTGAAGCTTTCTTT. It translates to CASSTWPGTGNTEAFF.